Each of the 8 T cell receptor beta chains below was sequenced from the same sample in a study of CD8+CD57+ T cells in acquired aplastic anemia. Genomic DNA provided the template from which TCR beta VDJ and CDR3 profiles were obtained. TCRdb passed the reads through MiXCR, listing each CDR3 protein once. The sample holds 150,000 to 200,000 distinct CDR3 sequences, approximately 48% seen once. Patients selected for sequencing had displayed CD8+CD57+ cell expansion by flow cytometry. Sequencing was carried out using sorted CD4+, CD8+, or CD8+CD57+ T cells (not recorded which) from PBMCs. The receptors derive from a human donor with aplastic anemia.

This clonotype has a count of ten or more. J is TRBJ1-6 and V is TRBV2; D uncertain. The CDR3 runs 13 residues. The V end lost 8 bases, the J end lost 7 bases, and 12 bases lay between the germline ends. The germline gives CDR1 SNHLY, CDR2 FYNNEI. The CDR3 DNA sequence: TGTGCCAGCGGCCAAAGCAGAAATTCACCCCTCCACTTT. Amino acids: CASGQSRNSPLHF.

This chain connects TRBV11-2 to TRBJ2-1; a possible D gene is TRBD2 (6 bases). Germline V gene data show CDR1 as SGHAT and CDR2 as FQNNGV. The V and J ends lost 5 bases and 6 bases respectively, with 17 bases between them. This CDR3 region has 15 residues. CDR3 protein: CASSGGEVGFNEQFF. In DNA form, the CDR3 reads TGTGCCAGCAGCGGTGGGGAGGTTGGATTCAATGAGCAGTTCTTC. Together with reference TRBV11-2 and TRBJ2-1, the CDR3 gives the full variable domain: EAGVAQSPRYKIIEKRQSVAFWCNPISGHATLYWYQQILGQGPKLLIQFQNNGVVDDSQLPKDRFSAERLKGVDSTLKIQPAKLEDSAVYLCASSGGEVGFNEQFFGPGTRLTVL.

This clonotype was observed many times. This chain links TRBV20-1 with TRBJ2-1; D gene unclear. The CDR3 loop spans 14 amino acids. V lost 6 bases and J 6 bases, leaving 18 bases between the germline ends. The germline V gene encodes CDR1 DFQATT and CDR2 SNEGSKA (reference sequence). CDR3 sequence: CSARRSANVNEQFF. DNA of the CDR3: TGCAGTGCACGGCGATCGGCAAACGTCAATGAGCAGTTCTTC.

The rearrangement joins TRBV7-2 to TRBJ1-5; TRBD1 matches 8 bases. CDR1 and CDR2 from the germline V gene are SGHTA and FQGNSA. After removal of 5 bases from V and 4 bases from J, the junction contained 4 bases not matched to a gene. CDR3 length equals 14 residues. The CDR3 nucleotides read TGTGCCAGCAGCACGAGACAGGGGAATCAGCCCCAGCATTTT. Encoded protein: CASSTRQGNQPQHF.

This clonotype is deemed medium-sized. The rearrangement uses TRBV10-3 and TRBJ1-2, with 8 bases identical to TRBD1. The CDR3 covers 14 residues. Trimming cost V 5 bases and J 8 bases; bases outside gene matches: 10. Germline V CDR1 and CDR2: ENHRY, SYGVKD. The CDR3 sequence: CAISNDRQGNGYTF. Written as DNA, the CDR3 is TGTGCCATCAGTAACGATCGACAGGGGAACGGCTACACCTTC.

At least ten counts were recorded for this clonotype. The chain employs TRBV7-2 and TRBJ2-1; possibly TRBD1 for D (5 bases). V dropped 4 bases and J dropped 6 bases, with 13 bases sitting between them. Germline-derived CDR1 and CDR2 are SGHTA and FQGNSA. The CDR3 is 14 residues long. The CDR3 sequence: CASSSVTGFNEQFF. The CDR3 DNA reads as TGTGCCAGCAGCTCGGTAACAGGTTTCAATGAGCAGTTCTTC.

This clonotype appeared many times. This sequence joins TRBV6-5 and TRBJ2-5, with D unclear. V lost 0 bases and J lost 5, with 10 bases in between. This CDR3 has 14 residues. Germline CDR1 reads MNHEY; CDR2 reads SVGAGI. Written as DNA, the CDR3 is TGTGCCAGCAGTTACTCGACTCTAGGGGAGACCCAGTACTTC. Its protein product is CASSYSTLGETQYF.

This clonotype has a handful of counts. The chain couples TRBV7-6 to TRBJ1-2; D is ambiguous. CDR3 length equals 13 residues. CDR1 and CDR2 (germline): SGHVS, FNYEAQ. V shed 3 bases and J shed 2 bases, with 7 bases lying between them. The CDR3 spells CASSLEENYGYTF. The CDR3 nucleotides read TGTGCCAGCAGCTTGGAGGAGAACTATGGCTACACCTTC.